This T cell receptor (beta chain) was retrieved from a study of identical twins. As regards this clonotype: The antigen remains undetermined.

Findings and caveats of the study: Among monozygotic twins, out-of-frame TCR alpha sharing exceeded what models predicted. It was cross-sectional statistical analysis, not following the same donors, that the conclusions relied on.

Each donor was a healthy Caucasian. From the 5' RACE reads, TCRdb called clonotypes with MiXCR, one entry per CDR3 protein. The data show 400,000 to 500,000 distinct CDR3 sequences, with 18% seen just once and 9.5% to 15% held by the top ten. Germline V CDR1 and CDR2: SGHVS, FQNEAQ. With 0 bases clipped from V and 6 bases from J, the junction kept 5 bases outside the gene matches. This CDR3 spans 16 amino acids. The TCR originated in a man aged 50 to 60 in good health. The specimen sequenced was naive T cells sorted from blood. The chain combines TRBV7-8 with TRBJ2-2, with 9 positions matching TRBD2. In DNA form, the CDR3 reads TGTGCCAGCAGCTTAGCGCTGCGGGAGGGCTCCGGGGAGCTGTTTTTT. Residues: CASSLALREGSGELFF. Filled out from reference TRBV7-8 and TRBJ2-2, the complete variable domain reads GAGVSQSPRYKVAKRGQDVALRCDPISGHVSLFWYQQALGQGPEFLTYFQNEAQLDKSGLPSDRFFAERPEGSVSTLKIQRTQQEDSAVYLCASSLALREGSGELFFGEGSRLTVL.